This is a list of T cell receptor beta chains from one sample in a study of blood T cell repertoires in COVID-19. The assay was immunoSEQ multiplex PCR, and TCRdb's table has in-frame clones only and misses some. Among hundreds of thousands of clones listed, 88% were seen once. Sequenced sample: peripheral blood. Source of these receptors: a woman in her 70s with COVID-19, enrolled during active disease. CDR3s include the opening cysteine and the closing phenylalanine or tryptophan. The order of the fields is CDR3 length, clone size, J gene, D gene, V gene, CDR3 DNA, CDR3 protein. D genes are given only for firm matches. The size of a clone is reported for some rows only, either as once, few or many, or as a class for expanded clones.

cdr3_length: 16
clone_size: -
j_call: TRBJ2-2
d_call: -
v_call: TRBV6-4
cdr3_nt: TGTGCCAGCACCCGACTGGGGGCCCCTGGCACCGGGGAGCTGTTTTTT
cdr3_aa: CASTRLGAPGTGELFF

cdr3_length: 13
clone_size: -
j_call: TRBJ1-6
d_call: -
v_call: TRBV15
cdr3_nt: TGTGCCACCAGCAGCGAGGGAGGGACACCCCTCCACTTT
cdr3_aa: CATSSEGGTPLHF

cdr3_length: 14
clone_size: few
j_call: TRBJ1-1
d_call: -
v_call: TRBV19
cdr3_nt: TGTGCCAGTAGTATAATGATTCGGGGAACTGAAGCTTTCTTT
cdr3_aa: CASSIMIRGTEAFF

cdr3_length: 15
clone_size: -
j_call: TRBJ2-5
d_call: -
v_call: TRBV5-1
cdr3_nt: TGCGCCAGCAGTCGCCTAAAGGGTAGCGGAGAGACCCAGTACTTC
cdr3_aa: CASSRLKGSGETQYF

cdr3_length: 15
clone_size: -
j_call: TRBJ1-3
d_call: -
v_call: TRBV9
cdr3_nt: TGTGCCAGCAGCGTAGGGTCCGGGTCTGGAAACACCATATATTTT
cdr3_aa: CASSVGSGSGNTIYF

cdr3_length: 13
clone_size: once
j_call: TRBJ1-1
d_call: -
v_call: TRBV30
cdr3_nt: TGTGCCTGGAGTGAAACCGCCAGGACTGAAGCTTTCTTT
cdr3_aa: CAWSETARTEAFF

cdr3_length: 14
clone_size: -
j_call: TRBJ1-2
d_call: -
v_call: TRBV6-1
cdr3_nt: TGTGCCAGCAGTGAAGCGGCAACCATCTATGGCTACACCTTC
cdr3_aa: CASSEAATIYGYTF

cdr3_length: 16
clone_size: -
j_call: TRBJ1-3
d_call: -
v_call: TRBV18
cdr3_nt: TGTGCCAGCTCACCGTGGGACACGAGCTCTGGAAACACCATATATTTT
cdr3_aa: CASSPWDTSSGNTIYF

cdr3_length: 16
clone_size: -
j_call: TRBJ1-1
d_call: -
v_call: TRBV15
cdr3_nt: TGTGCCACCAGCAGAGATAAGAACAGGATGAACACTGAAGCTTTCTTT
cdr3_aa: CATSRDKNRMNTEAFF

cdr3_length: 14
clone_size: -
j_call: TRBJ1-4
d_call: TRBD1
v_call: TRBV9
cdr3_nt: TGTGCCAGCAGCGCAGACAGGGTTAATGAAAAACTGTTTTTT
cdr3_aa: CASSADRVNEKLFF